The next 4 T cell receptor beta chains were all read from a single sample in a study of regulatory T cells in long-lasting Graves disease. Combining iRepertoire HTBI primers with Arm-PCR of CDR3 regions, the authors built TCR beta libraries. From the multiplex PCR reads, TCRdb called clonotypes with MiXCR, one entry per CDR3 protein. The data show almost 450,000 distinct CDR3 sequences, about a sixth seen once. Time point indicated: newly diagnosed GD, antithyroid drugs for less than 3 months. Preparation of the TCR library used RNA extracted from PBMCs. The same sample was also used in a study of T cells in Graves' hyperthyroidism and ophthalmopathy.

The sample consisted of peripheral blood mononuclear cells (PBMCs), taken at new diagnosis, from a patient treated with antithyroid drugs. Receptors were obtained from a woman in her thirties with Graves disease.

In this sample, this clonotype turned up many times. The rearrangement uses TRBV20-1 and TRBJ1-5, with no clear D. CDR1 and CDR2 from the germline V gene are DFQATT and SNEGSKA (reference sequence). The CDR3 is 16 amino acids. The V end was cut by 6 bases, the J end by 1 base, with 19 bases between. The CDR3 sequence is CSARPPPAESNQPQHF. The CDR3 coding sequence is TGCAGTGCCAGACCTCCCCCAGCAGAAAGCAATCAGCCCCAGCATTTT.

A word on this clonotype: One end of the junction is discordant with germline, which a read error may explain. The chain has TRBV14 and TRBJ1-4; D call uncertain. CDR3 size: 12 residues. CDR1 SGHDN and CDR2 FVKESK come from the germline V gene. CDR3: CASRDNNEKLFF. CDR3 DNA sequence: TGTGCGAGCAGAGATAATAATGAAAAACTGTTTTTT.

This clonotype was recorded a few times. The CDR3 protein is CASTLQDTQYF. Here the CDR3 DNA reads TGTGCCAGCACCCTACAGGATACGCAGTATTTT. This rearrangement joins TRBV7-2 to TRBJ2-3; D gene unclear. The CDR3 is 11 amino acids. Germline CDR1 reads SGHTA; CDR2 reads FQGNSA. Trimming took 7 bases from V and 6 from J, leaving 8 bases between them.

This clonotype was detected many times. The chain couples TRBV28 to TRBJ2-5; 9 nucleotides match TRBD1. CDR1 and CDR2 (germline): MDHEN, SYDVKM. J lost 1 base, V lost 6 bases, and 9 bases had no gene match. There are 16 residues in the CDR3. Here the CDR3 DNA reads TGTGCCAGCAGCGAACCCCCGGGACAGGGCCAAGAGACCCAGTACTTC. Translated, it gives CASSEPPGQGQETQYF. The full variable domain, completed using reference TRBV28 and TRBJ2-5, is DVKVTQSSRYLVKRTGEKVFLECVQDMDHENMFWYRQDPGLGLRLIYFSYDVKMKEKGDIPEGYSVSREKKERFSLILESASTNQTSMYLCASSEPPGQGQETQYFGPGTRLLVL.